The 15 T cell receptor beta chains reported below all come from one sample, sequenced in a study of cytomegalovirus exposure and HLA in healthy donors. PCR used 60 Vbeta primers and 13 Jbeta primers. Produced via immunoSEQ multiplex PCR; TCRdb's table is partial and in-frame only. This sample has approximately 110,000 clones; about 79% occur once, and the top ten carry about 1.8%. The source material was PBMCs. Source of these receptors: a man between 50 and 59 years old in good health and CMV-seronegative.

This rearrangement joins TRBV5-1 to TRBJ1-1, with TRBD1 as a possible D gene (6 bases). Germline CDR1 is SGHRS and CDR2 is YFSETQ. The CDR3 contains 13 residues. V dropped 5 bases and J dropped 9 bases, with 17 bases sitting between them. The chain's CDR3 is CASSPHRQDQAFF. CDR3 sequence (DNA): TGCGCCAGCAGTCCGCACCGACAGGATCAAGCTTTCTTT. Using reference TRBV5-1 and TRBJ1-1 for the parts outside the CDR3, the full variable domain is KAGVTQTPRYLIKTRGQQVTLSCSPISGHRSVSWYQQTPGQGLQFLFEYFSETQRNKGNFPGRFSGRQFSNSRSEMNVSTLELGDSALYLCASSPHRQDQAFFGQGTRLTVV.

In nucleotides, the CDR3 is TGCGCCAGCCGCCTCCGACAGGGGGGGTACAATGAGCAGTTCTTC. Residues: CASRLRQGGYNEQFF. V gene TRBV5-1 combines with J gene TRBJ2-1; TRBD1 agrees at 9 bases. V was pared by 7 bases and J by 4 bases, with 9 bases of the junction left unmatched. The CDR3 sequence is 15 residues long. The V gene's germline CDR1 is SGHRS and CDR2 YFSETQ.

The V call is TRBV7-9, the J call TRBJ2-5; 7 nucleotides match TRBD2. The CDR3 sequence is 15 residues long. The germline CDR1 and CDR2 sequences are SEHNR and FQNEAQ (reference sequence). Unmatched junction bases numbered 8, after V lost 1 base and J lost 6 bases. The CDR3 DNA follows: TGTGCCAGCAGCTTAGTACCTAGCGGTAAAAAGACCCAGTACTTC. It encodes CASSLVPSGKKTQYF.

J is TRBJ2-1 and V is TRBV5-4, with 7 positions matching TRBD2. V shed 6 bases and J 5 bases; nucleotides not matched to a gene: 5. The CDR3 extends over 13 amino acids. Looked up from germline, CDR1 is SGHNT and CDR2 is YYREEE (reference sequence). The CDR3 sequence: CASTLGGDNEQFF. As DNA, the CDR3 is TGTGCCAGCACCCTGGGGGGGGACAATGAGCAGTTCTTC.

The rearrangement links TRBV5-6 to TRBJ1-4; maybe TRBD1 (6 bases). CDR3 size: 16 residues. V was clipped by 4 bases and J by 7 bases, with 20 bases between them. Per germline, CDR1 SGHDT and CDR2 YYEEEE. The CDR3: CASSPSPTGGGEKLFF. CDR3 sequence (DNA): TGTGCCAGCAGCCCATCGCCGACAGGAGGCGGTGAAAAACTGTTTTTT.

The chain is built from TRBV4-3 and TRBJ1-2; TRBD1 aligns across 7 bases. Germline CDR1 reads LGHNA; CDR2 reads YSLEER. The CDR3 is made up of 14 amino acids. Unmatched junction bases numbered 5, after V lost 4 bases and J lost 3 bases. The CDR3 DNA reads TGCGCCAGCAGCCGGGACAGACTGGACTATGGCTACACCTTC. Translated: CASSRDRLDYGYTF.

V usage is TRBV7-3 and J usage is TRBJ2-5, with 10 bases matching TRBD1. The J call may be wrong; the DNA end is better matched by TRBJ2-7. The CDR3 has 14 residues. Germline lookup yields CDR1 SGHTA and CDR2 FQGTGA. This CDR3 is CASSLGTGEDEQYF. The CDR3 coding sequence is TGTGCCAGCAGCTTAGGGACAGGGGAGGACGAGCAGTACTTC.

The chain combines TRBV27 with TRBJ2-2; the match to TRBD2 covers 9 bases. Per the germline V gene, CDR1 is MNHEY and CDR2 is SMNVEV (reference sequence). V was pared by 0 bases and J by 4 bases, with 3 bases of the junction left unmatched. The CDR3 loop spans 16 amino acids. CDR3 nucleotide sequence: TGTGCCAGCAGTTTATCCTTAGCGGGGGTCACCGGGGAGCTGTTTTTT. Translated: CASSLSLAGVTGELFF.

This clone was found once. The chain recombines TRBV9 with TRBJ1-1, with D possibly matching TRBD1 (5 bases). Looked up from germline, CDR1 is SGDLS and CDR2 is YYNGEE. The V gene lost 3 bases and the J gene lost 3 bases, with 9 bases spanning the gap. The CDR3 is 13 residues long. As DNA, the CDR3 is TGTGCCAGCAGCGACGCGGGGGACACTGAAGCTTTCTTT. As protein: CASSDAGDTEAFF.

This clone was counted a few times. V gene TRBV2 combines with J gene TRBJ1-6, with a weak D call TRBD1 (5 bases). The CDR3 consists of 15 residues. CDR1 and CDR2 from the germline V gene are SNHLY and FYNNEI. V was cut by 7 bases and J by 5 bases, with 15 bases left in between. The CDR3 sequence: CASKLSTDNNSPLHF. CDR3 bases: TGTGCCAGCAAACTTTCGACAGATAATAATTCACCCCTCCACTTT.

The chain recombines TRBV6-1 with TRBJ2-1, with a possible D match to TRBD1 (6 bases). CDR1 MNHNS and CDR2 SASEGT come from the germline V gene. Between the trimmed V and J ends, which lost 8 bases and 6 bases, there was a span of 11 bases. The CDR3 totals 12 residues. The CDR3 DNA reads as TGTGCCAGCCGAGGGACAACCAATGAGCAGTTCTTC. It specifies CASRGTTNEQFF.

A single count supports this clone. The chain has TRBV4-3 and TRBJ1-4; 10 bases are a match to TRBD1. Germline trimming cut 4 bases from V and 7 bases from J; bases unmatched to any gene: 6. The CDR3 covers 15 residues. Germline V gives CDR1 LGHNA, CDR2 YSLEER. The DNA of the CDR3 is TGCGCCAGCAGCCCCCGACAGGGGGCTCTTGAAAAACTGTTTTTT. This codes for CASSPRQGALEKLFF.

The chain couples TRBV19 to TRBJ2-1; 9 positions agree with TRBD1. Per the germline V gene, CDR1 is LNHDA and CDR2 is SQIVND (reference sequence). The CDR3 runs 14 residues. The V and J ends lost 7 bases and 8 bases, in that order; junction bases with no gene match: 9. The CDR3 reads CASKGQGGRHEQFF. CDR3 nucleotides: TGTGCCAGTAAGGGACAGGGCGGTAGGCATGAGCAGTTCTTC.

The V gene is TRBV6-5, the J gene TRBJ1-2; 8 positions match TRBD1. The junction had 7 bases not matched to a gene; V was cut back by 10 bases and J by 3 bases. CDR3 length: 13 residues. Germline-derived CDR1 and CDR2 are MNHEY and SVGAGI. In DNA, the CDR3 is TGTGCCACCTCCCAGGGGGCGGACTATGGCTACACCTTC. Encoded protein: CATSQGADYGYTF.

The CDR3 spells CASSSLTGHPGELFF. CDR3 DNA: TGTGCCAGCAGTTCCTTGACAGGGCACCCCGGGGAGCTGTTTTTT. This chain connects TRBV6-9 to TRBJ2-2, with 7 bases matching TRBD1. CDR3 length equals 15 residues. Germline lookup yields CDR1 MNHGY and CDR2 SVAAGI. V lost 4 bases and J lost 6; bases outside the gene matches: 8.